Listed below are T cell receptor beta chains from one sample, sequenced in a study of blood T cells in healthy people across ages. One entry per CDR3 protein, called by TCRdb with MiXCR from the 5' RACE reads. The repertoire holds hundreds of thousands of distinct CDR3 sequences, with roughly 64% as singletons. Sample: blood. These receptors came from a man aged 25-40 years in good health. Each CDR3 is given with its conserved first and last residue. D genes are given only for firm matches. Only part of the rows carry a size: once, few, many, or a class if the clone is expanded.

D gene: -
J gene: TRBJ2-4
clone size: -
V gene: TRBV9
CDR3 protein: CASSPLGGVGAKNIQYF
CDR3 DNA: TGTGCCAGCAGTCCACTTGGGGGCGTGGGAGCCAAAAACATTCAGTACTTC

D gene: -
J gene: TRBJ2-7
clone size: -
V gene: TRBV7-9
CDR3 protein: CASSFQTGVLYEQYF
CDR3 DNA: TGTGCCAGCAGCTTCCAGACAGGTGTCCTTTACGAGCAGTACTTC

D gene: -
J gene: TRBJ2-7
clone size: -
V gene: TRBV6-2/TRBV6-3
CDR3 protein: CASSQTTGAASEYEQYF
CDR3 DNA: TGTGCCAGCAGCCAGACTACCGGGGCGGCTTCTGAATACGAGCAGTACTTC

D gene: -
J gene: TRBJ2-4
clone size: -
V gene: TRBV11-2
CDR3 protein: CASSRSGAIQYF
CDR3 DNA: TGTGCCAGCAGCCGCTCTGGGGCAATTCAGTACTTC

D gene: TRBD1
J gene: TRBJ1-2
clone size: many
V gene: TRBV20-1
CDR3 protein: CSARDRQTGNRGYTF
CDR3 DNA: TGCAGTGCTAGAGATAGACAGACAGGGAACCGTGGCTACACCTTC

D gene: -
J gene: TRBJ2-1
clone size: -
V gene: TRBV10-3
CDR3 protein: CAISPRGSGYNEQFF
CDR3 DNA: TGTGCCATCAGTCCTAGGGGTAGCGGATACAATGAGCAGTTCTTC

D gene: -
J gene: TRBJ1-2
clone size: -
V gene: TRBV14
CDR3 protein: CASSHLVNYGYTF
CDR3 DNA: TGTGCCAGCAGCCATCTCGTTAACTATGGCTACACCTTC

D gene: TRBD1
J gene: TRBJ2-7
clone size: few
V gene: TRBV10-3
CDR3 protein: CASSGQTTYEQYF
CDR3 DNA: TGTGCCAGTTCGGGACAGACAACCTACGAGCAGTACTTC

D gene: TRBD2
J gene: TRBJ2-1
clone size: -
V gene: TRBV20-1
CDR3 protein: CSAPPTSGRGSEQFF
CDR3 DNA: TGCAGTGCTCCCCCGACTAGCGGGAGGGGATCTGAGCAGTTCTTC

D gene: -
J gene: TRBJ2-1
clone size: -
V gene: TRBV27
CDR3 protein: CASSFDHNYNEQFF
CDR3 DNA: TGTGCCAGCAGTTTCGACCACAACTACAATGAGCAGTTCTTC

D gene: TRBD1
J gene: TRBJ1-2
clone size: once
V gene: TRBV27
CDR3 protein: CATRKDRGGYTF
CDR3 DNA: TGTGCCACGCGAAAGGACAGGGGTGGCTACACCTTC

D gene: -
J gene: TRBJ2-7
clone size: -
V gene: TRBV20-1
CDR3 protein: CSARLPSSSYEQYF
CDR3 DNA: TGCAGTGCGAGATTACCCTCGAGCTCCTACGAGCAGTACTTC

D gene: -
J gene: TRBJ2-1
clone size: -
V gene: TRBV10-3
CDR3 protein: CAVSEGRVVNEQFF
CDR3 DNA: TGTGCCGTCAGTGAGGGCAGGGTGGTGAATGAGCAGTTCTTC

D gene: -
J gene: TRBJ1-4
clone size: -
V gene: TRBV20-1
CDR3 protein: CSARDPGWTEKLFF
CDR3 DNA: TGCAGTGCTAGAGATCCGGGATGGACTGAAAAACTGTTTTTT

D gene: -
J gene: TRBJ1-2
clone size: -
V gene: TRBV4-2
CDR3 protein: CASSQDQTLPNYGYTF
CDR3 DNA: TGTGCCAGCAGCCAAGATCAAACTCTCCCAAACTATGGCTACACCTTC

D gene: TRBD2
J gene: TRBJ2-5
clone size: once
V gene: TRBV27
CDR3 protein: CASSLGTSGNKYF
CDR3 DNA: TGTGCCAGCAGTTTGGGTACTAGCGGGAACAAGTACTTC

D gene: -
J gene: TRBJ2-1
clone size: -
V gene: TRBV29-1
CDR3 protein: CSVNPGYDEQFF
CDR3 DNA: TGCAGCGTTAACCCGGGATACGATGAGCAGTTCTTC

D gene: -
J gene: TRBJ2-1
clone size: -
V gene: TRBV4-2
CDR3 protein: CASSQVNEGGEQFF
CDR3 DNA: TGTGCCAGCAGCCAAGTGAACGAAGGTGGTGAGCAGTTCTTC

D gene: -
J gene: TRBJ2-3
clone size: -
V gene: TRBV29-1
CDR3 protein: CSVEDSLDTQYF
CDR3 DNA: TGCAGCGTTGAAGACTCGCTAGATACGCAGTATTTT

D gene: TRBD2
J gene: TRBJ2-7
clone size: -
V gene: TRBV20-1
CDR3 protein: CSAAAGSSYEQYF
CDR3 DNA: TGCAGTGCTGCAGCGGGGAGCTCCTACGAGCAGTACTTC

D gene: -
J gene: TRBJ2-1
clone size: -
V gene: TRBV7-9
CDR3 protein: CASSFPPYNEQFF
CDR3 DNA: TGTGCCAGCAGCTTCCCTCCCTACAATGAGCAGTTCTTC

D gene: -
J gene: TRBJ1-1
clone size: -
V gene: TRBV6-2/TRBV6-3
CDR3 protein: CASSSVMNTEAFF
CDR3 DNA: TGTGCCAGCAGTTCCGTAATGAACACTGAAGCTTTCTTT

D gene: -
J gene: TRBJ2-6
clone size: -
V gene: TRBV20-1
CDR3 protein: CSAANPGANVLTF
CDR3 DNA: TGCAGTGCCGCGAACCCAGGGGCCAACGTCCTGACTTTC

D gene: -
J gene: TRBJ1-2
clone size: -
V gene: TRBV2
CDR3 protein: CASSVGVTSSYGYTF
CDR3 DNA: TGTGCCAGCAGTGTTGGGGTAACCTCTTCCTATGGCTACACCTTC

D gene: -
J gene: TRBJ2-1
clone size: few
V gene: TRBV29-1
CDR3 protein: CSVDKSLSRVLSYNEQFF
CDR3 DNA: TGCAGCGTTGATAAGTCTCTCTCCAGGGTGTTGTCCTACAATGAGCAGTTCTTC

D gene: TRBD1
J gene: TRBJ2-3
clone size: -
V gene: TRBV18
CDR3 protein: CASSGQGRGTDTQYF
CDR3 DNA: TGTGCCAGCTCAGGACAGGGGCGGGGCACAGATACGCAGTATTTT

D gene: TRBD1
J gene: TRBJ1-2
clone size: -
V gene: TRBV20-1
CDR3 protein: CSARGQGFYGYTF
CDR3 DNA: TGCAGTGCCAGGGGACAGGGGTTCTATGGCTACACCTTC

D gene: TRBD2
J gene: TRBJ2-5
clone size: few
V gene: TRBV7-2
CDR3 protein: CASSLGRRGLAVQETQYF
CDR3 DNA: TGTGCCAGCAGCTTAGGGAGACGAGGACTAGCGGTACAAGAGACCCAGTACTTC

D gene: TRBD2
J gene: TRBJ2-1
clone size: -
V gene: TRBV4-3
CDR3 protein: CASSLRTSGFYNEQFF
CDR3 DNA: TGCGCCAGCAGCCTGCGGACTAGCGGGTTTTACAATGAGCAGTTCTTC

D gene: TRBD1
J gene: TRBJ2-1
clone size: -
V gene: TRBV29-1
CDR3 protein: CSVEFTGGLYNEQFF
CDR3 DNA: TGCAGCGTTGAATTTACAGGGGGTTTATACAATGAGCAGTTCTTC

D gene: -
J gene: TRBJ2-1
clone size: -
V gene: TRBV3-1
CDR3 protein: CASSQAYYEQFF
CDR3 DNA: TGTGCCAGCAGCCAAGCGTATTATGAGCAGTTCTTC

D gene: TRBD1
J gene: TRBJ1-1
clone size: -
V gene: TRBV7-9
CDR3 protein: CASRPTGDSTEAFF
CDR3 DNA: TGTGCCAGCAGACCTACAGGGGATAGCACTGAAGCTTTCTTT

D gene: -
J gene: TRBJ2-7
clone size: -
V gene: TRBV25-1
CDR3 protein: CASSGWGTLYEQYF
CDR3 DNA: TGTGCCAGCAGTGGATGGGGTACCCTCTACGAGCAGTACTTC

D gene: TRBD1
J gene: TRBJ2-7
clone size: -
V gene: TRBV12-3/TRBV12-4
CDR3 protein: CASSPGTGLPQYF
CDR3 DNA: TGTGCCAGCAGTCCCGGGACAGGACTCCCGCAGTACTTC

D gene: -
J gene: TRBJ2-7
clone size: -
V gene: TRBV12-3/TRBV12-4
CDR3 protein: CTSSFGTTVYEQYF
CDR3 DNA: TGTACCAGCAGTTTTGGGACAACCGTCTACGAGCAGTACTTC

D gene: -
J gene: TRBJ2-2
clone size: -
V gene: TRBV6-1
CDR3 protein: CAGASPAATGELFF
CDR3 DNA: TGTGCGGGAGCTAGCCCCGCTGCCACCGGGGAGCTGTTTTTT

D gene: TRBD1
J gene: TRBJ2-6
clone size: few
V gene: TRBV5-4
CDR3 protein: CASSPGQPSGANVLTF
CDR3 DNA: TGTGCCAGCAGCCCGGGACAGCCCTCTGGGGCCAACGTCCTGACTTTC

D gene: TRBD1
J gene: TRBJ1-5
clone size: -
V gene: TRBV20-1
CDR3 protein: CSAREGQGEIGNQPQHF
CDR3 DNA: TGCAGTGCTAGAGAAGGGCAGGGGGAAATAGGCAATCAGCCCCAGCATTTT

D gene: -
J gene: TRBJ2-7
clone size: -
V gene: TRBV6-2/TRBV6-3
CDR3 protein: CASSLGLLSYNEQYF
CDR3 DNA: TGTGCCAGCAGTTTAGGACTCCTCTCCTACAATGAGCAGTACTTC

D gene: -
J gene: TRBJ2-1
clone size: -
V gene: TRBV7-2
CDR3 protein: CASRTLGGSYNEQFF
CDR3 DNA: TGTGCCAGCAGGACGCTTGGTGGGTCCTACAATGAGCAGTTCTTC

D gene: -
J gene: TRBJ2-7
clone size: -
V gene: TRBV27
CDR3 protein: CASSAVGPHGCEQYF
CDR3 DNA: TGTGCCAGCAGTGCGGTGGGACCCCATGGCTGCGAGCAGTACTTC

D gene: -
J gene: TRBJ2-7
clone size: few
V gene: TRBV27
CDR3 protein: CASSPSNFYEQYF
CDR3 DNA: TGTGCCAGCAGTCCATCAAACTTCTACGAGCAGTACTTC

D gene: -
J gene: TRBJ2-5
clone size: once
V gene: TRBV7-6
CDR3 protein: CASSLGGLRLEETQYF
CDR3 DNA: TGTGCCAGCAGCTTAGGGGGGCTGCGACTCGAAGAGACCCAGTACTTC

D gene: TRBD1
J gene: TRBJ2-5
clone size: -
V gene: TRBV5-1
CDR3 protein: CASSSDPGTGQETQYF
CDR3 DNA: TGCGCCAGCAGCTCAGACCCAGGGACAGGTCAAGAGACCCAGTACTTC

D gene: -
J gene: TRBJ2-3
clone size: -
V gene: TRBV12-3/TRBV12-4
CDR3 protein: CASSTLGDAQYF
CDR3 DNA: TGTGCCAGCTCAACGTTGGGAGATGCGCAGTATTTT

D gene: TRBD2
J gene: TRBJ2-3
clone size: -
V gene: TRBV10-1
CDR3 protein: CASREDQAPYKQYF
CDR3 DNA: TGCGCCAGTCGGGAGGACCAAGCCCCCTATAAGCAGTATTTT

D gene: -
J gene: TRBJ1-1
clone size: -
V gene: TRBV10-3
CDR3 protein: CAISPASGGRRSEAFF
CDR3 DNA: TGTGCCATCAGTCCGGCGTCGGGGGGCAGGAGGTCTGAAGCTTTCTTT

D gene: -
J gene: TRBJ2-3
clone size: once
V gene: TRBV5-1
CDR3 protein: CASSFPNTDLGRKTDTQYF
CDR3 DNA: TGCGCCAGCAGCTTCCCTAACACCGACCTCGGCAGGAAGACAGATACGCAGTATTTT

D gene: TRBD1
J gene: TRBJ1-2
clone size: -
V gene: TRBV29-1
CDR3 protein: CSAEQGSDGYGYTF
CDR3 DNA: TGCAGCGCCGAACAGGGGAGTGATGGCTATGGCTACACCTTC

D gene: -
J gene: TRBJ1-1
clone size: -
V gene: TRBV7-9
CDR3 protein: CASRVSGGEAFF
CDR3 DNA: TGTGCCAGCAGAGTCTCTGGGGGTGAAGCTTTCTTT

D gene: -
J gene: TRBJ1-2
clone size: -
V gene: TRBV7-9
CDR3 protein: CASSLAGGIGDYGYTF
CDR3 DNA: TGTGCCAGCAGCTTAGCAGGCGGCATAGGGGACTATGGCTACACCTTC